The source of this T cell receptor (beta chain) is a study of blood T cell repertoires in COVID-19. Here immunoSEQ multiplex PCR was the method, and the copy in TCRdb shows in-frame clones only, minus some. This sample carries about 110,000 clones, 65% to 75% of them seen once, and the ten largest clones take more than 0.8%. The length of the CDR3 is 17 residues. This chain links TRBV1 with TRBJ2-3; the table assigns TRBD2, which was not confirmed against the DNA. TRBV1 is deemed a pseudogene. The sequence came from a human donor with acute or convalescent COVID-19. The donor label of this sample is uncertain. The sequenced material came from peripheral blood. In DNA, the CDR3 is TGCACCAGCAGCCAAGATCGGGGAGGGAGACGCACAGATACGCAGTATTTT. Encoded protein: CTSSQDRGGRRTDTQYF.